Listed here are 28 T cell receptor beta chains from one sample, sequenced in a study of shared clonotypes between healthy human individuals. Naivety among CD8 cells was defined by CD45RO negativity and positive CCR7 selection, thereby excluding terminally differentiated effector memory CD45RA+ cells. Using immunoSEQ multiplex PCR, the repertoire was profiled, and TCRdb retains in-frame clones only, with some absent. Of some 580,000 clones detected, roughly 98% appear once; the ten largest clones hold 0.25% to 0.35%. Sample: naive CD8+ T cells sorted from blood. These receptors were obtained from a man aged 25 to 45 in good health.

The J gene is TRBJ1-1, the V gene TRBV5-4; possible D gene TRBD1, 6 bases. Trimming left V 10 bases short and J 2 bases short, with 21 bases between. The CDR3 has 15 amino acids. Germline values: CDR1 SGHNT, CDR2 YYREEE (reference sequence). CDR3 DNA: TGTGCCGTACAGGGTATTTCGTGGCCCAACACTGAAGCTTTCTTT. This sequence encodes CAVQGISWPNTEAFF.

This rearrangement joins TRBV7-8 to TRBJ1-2; D gene uncertain. The V end was cut by 4 bases, the J end by 2 bases, with 8 bases between. Germline V gene sequence: CDR1 SGHVS, CDR2 FQNEAQ. The CDR3 has 13 amino acids. The DNA for the CDR3 is TGTGCCAGCAGCTCCCGACGGAACTATGGCTACACCTTC. Translating gives CASSSRRNYGYTF.

The chain employs TRBV5-1 and TRBJ2-1; possibly TRBD1 or TRBD2 for D (5 bases each). The V gene's germline CDR1 is SGHRS and CDR2 YFSETQ. The V end lost 8 bases, the J end lost 10 bases, and 16 bases lay between the germline ends. This CDR3 has 12 residues. CDR3 sequence (DNA): TGCGCCAGTAACCGGGGCCTCAACGAGCAGTTCTTC. Translating it yields CASNRGLNEQFF. The entire variable domain, with the rest obtained from reference TRBV5-1 and TRBJ2-1, is as follows: KAGVTQTPRYLIKTRGQQVTLSCSPISGHRSVSWYQQTPGQGLQFLFEYFSETQRNKGNFPGRFSGRQFSNSRSEMNVSTLELGDSALYLCASNRGLNEQFFGPGTRLTVL.

V usage is TRBV7-2 and J usage is TRBJ2-3; D tentatively fits TRBD1 or TRBD2 (5 bases each). V was cut by 5 bases and J by 4 bases, with 25 bases left in between. Looked up from germline, CDR1 is SGHTA and CDR2 is FQGNSA. The CDR3 spans 18 residues. For the CDR3, the DNA is TGTGCCAGCAGCGGGACGGTGGCACTGGCTGAGAGGGCAGATACGCAGTATTTT. It encodes CASSGTVALAERADTQYF.

A note on this clone: Other DNA sequences in this sample translate to the same CDR3. The chain combines TRBV6-6 with TRBJ2-7; D unclear. CDR1 and CDR2 from the germline V gene are MNHNY and SVGAGI (reference sequence). The V and J ends lost 6 bases and 2 bases respectively, with 8 bases between them. This CDR3 spans 12 amino acids. The CDR3 sequence is CASSPGPYEQYF. CDR3 nucleotide sequence: TGTGCCAGCAGCCCGGGCCCCTACGAGCAGTACTTC.

This clone was detected once. The gene calls are TRBV29-1 and TRBJ2-1; 10 bases align to TRBD1. Trimming removed 3 bases from V and 4 bases from J; junction bases left unmatched: 0. This CDR3 contains 13 residues. Germline CDR1 is SQVTM and CDR2 is ANQGSEA. The CDR3 is CSVEDRGYNEQFF. The DNA of the CDR3 is TGCAGCGTTGAGGACAGGGGGTACAATGAGCAGTTCTTC.

The chain is built from TRBV7-9 and TRBJ2-7, with 13 bases lining up with TRBD2. J lost 3 bases, V lost 5 bases, and 10 bases had no gene match. This CDR3 has 17 residues. Per the germline V gene, CDR1 is SEHNR and CDR2 is FQNEAQ (reference sequence). CDR3 protein: CASSTYGTSGTNYEQYF. The CDR3 DNA follows: TGTGCCAGCAGCACCTACGGGACTAGCGGGACCAACTACGAGCAGTACTTC. Together with reference TRBV7-9 and TRBJ2-7, the CDR3 gives the full variable domain: DTGVSQNPRHKITKRGQNVTFRCDPISEHNRLYWYRQTLGQGPEFLTYFQNEAQLEKSRLLSDRFSAERPKGSFSTLEIQRTEQGDSAMYLCASSTYGTSGTNYEQYFGPGTRLTVT.

This clone has just a few counts. V usage is TRBV11-2 and J usage is TRBJ2-2; D is unresolved. The CDR3 is 14 residues long. CDR1 SGHAT and CDR2 FQNNGV come from the germline V gene. Between the trimmed V and J ends, which lost 4 bases and 2 bases, there was a span of 8 bases. The CDR3 sequence: CASSSRLNTGELFF. The CDR3 region has the DNA TGTGCCAGCAGCTCCCGCCTCAACACCGGGGAGCTGTTTTTT.

V usage is TRBV28 and J usage is TRBJ1-5; D uncertain. Germline V gene lookup returns CDR1 MDHEN and CDR2 SYDVKM. The CDR3 covers 12 residues. V lost 10 bases to trimming and J lost 3 bases, with 10 bases between them. The CDR3: CAIAFDNQPQHF. CDR3 nucleotide sequence: TGTGCCATCGCTTTCGACAATCAGCCCCAGCATTTT. Drawing the rest from reference TRBV28 and TRBJ1-5, the complete variable domain is DVKVTQSSRYLVKRTGEKVFLECVQDMDHENMFWYRQDPGLGLRLIYFSYDVKMKEKGDIPEGYSVSREKKERFSLILESASTNQTSMYLCAIAFDNQPQHFGDGTRLSIL.

The rearrangement uses TRBV5-1 and TRBJ1-2; 7 positions agree with TRBD1. V lost 1 base and J lost 6; bases outside the gene matches: 6. The CDR3 sequence is 14 residues long. Germline assignment: CDR1 SGHRS and CDR2 YFSETQ. This chain's CDR3 is CASSLRQGEDGYTF. The CDR3 coding sequence is TGCGCCAGCAGCTTGCGGCAGGGGGAGGATGGCTACACCTTC. Filled out from reference TRBV5-1 and TRBJ1-2, the complete variable domain reads KAGVTQTPRYLIKTRGQQVTLSCSPISGHRSVSWYQQTPGQGLQFLFEYFSETQRNKGNFPGRFSGRQFSNSRSEMNVSTLELGDSALYLCASSLRQGEDGYTFGSGTRLTVV.

V usage is TRBV29-1 and J usage is TRBJ2-1; 11 bases fit TRBD2. Germline CDR1 is SQVTM and CDR2 is ANQGSEA. Trimming cost V 6 bases and J 9 bases; bases outside gene matches: 13. This CDR3 is 15 amino acids long. The CDR3 is CSVLEELAGVFEQFF. The CDR3 nucleotides are TGCAGCGTCCTTGAAGAACTAGCGGGAGTTTTTGAGCAGTTCTTC.

The chain is built from TRBV27 and TRBJ2-7; D is ambiguous. In germline, CDR1 is MNHEY, CDR2 SMNVEV (reference sequence). This CDR3 spans 11 amino acids. V lost 6 bases, J lost 7 bases, and 10 bases lay in between. The CDR3 sequence is CASRSTGEQYF. The CDR3 bases are TGTGCCAGCAGGTCGACTGGGGAGCAGTACTTC.

This CDR3 reads CASSLRKRATYEQYF. CDR3 bases: TGTGCCAGCAGCTTGCGGAAGCGGGCCACCTACGAGCAGTACTTC. The V call is TRBV5-6, the J call TRBJ2-7; D is perhaps TRBD2 (6 bases). The CDR3 runs 15 residues. The ends were cut back, 1 base at V and 2 bases at J, with 13 bases in the middle. Germline V gene lookup returns CDR1 SGHDT and CDR2 YYEEEE.

Notes on this clone: A junction end diverges from the germline sequence, so it may reflect a read error. J is TRBJ2-1 and V is TRBV7-7; TRBD2 is a possible D gene (6 bases). CDR1 is SSHAT and CDR2 is FNYEAQ in the germline V gene (reference sequence). The CDR3 length is 15 residues. The chain's CDR3 is CASSYVDGSFDEQFF. CDR3 in DNA: TGTGCTAGCAGCTACGTCGACGGGAGCTTCGATGAGCAGTTCTTC. The entire variable domain, with the rest obtained from reference TRBV7-7 and TRBJ2-1, is as follows: GAGVSQSPRYKVTKRGQDVTLRCDPISSHATLYWYQQALGQGPEFLTYFNYEAQPDKSGLPSDRFSAERPEGSISTLTIQRTEQRDSAMYRCASSYVDGSFDEQFFGPGTRLTVL.

The chain combines TRBV7-9 with TRBJ2-1; D assignment may be TRBD1 or TRBD2 (5 bases each). V shed 5 bases and J shed 5 bases, with 19 bases lying between them. Germline V gene data show CDR1 as SEHNR and CDR2 as FQNEAQ (reference sequence). The CDR3 loop spans 16 amino acids. The CDR3, as DNA: TGTGCCAGCAGCCCATCGCCGGGACGGAGGCACAATGAGCAGTTCTTC. This codes for CASSPSPGRRHNEQFF.

This chain connects TRBV29-1 to TRBJ2-1; 7 bases map to TRBD1. The CDR3 consists of 15 residues. V dropped 4 bases and J dropped 3; count of bases not matched to a gene: 9. Germline CDR1 reads SQVTM; CDR2 reads ANQGSEA. CDR3 loop: CSVGRDSRYYNEQFF. In nucleotides, the CDR3 is TGCAGCGTTGGACGGGACAGCCGTTACTACAATGAGCAGTTCTTC.

The J gene is TRBJ2-7, the V gene TRBV29-1, with TRBD1 matching over 7 bases. V dropped 7 bases and J dropped 2; count of bases not matched to a gene: 17. The CDR3 is 16 residues long. Looked up from germline, CDR1 is SQVTM and CDR2 is ANQGSEA. The CDR3 loop reads CSACIEDRHQTYEQYF. In DNA form, the CDR3 reads TGCAGCGCCTGTATTGAGGACAGGCACCAGACCTACGAGCAGTACTTC.

V usage is TRBV7-9 and J usage is TRBJ1-1; D possibly corresponds to TRBD1 (5 bases). The CDR3 runs to 15 residues. The V end was cut by 3 bases, the J end by 5 bases, with 16 bases between. Germline values: CDR1 SEHNR, CDR2 FQNEAQ (reference sequence). The CDR3 is CASSFGGVRGTEAFF. In DNA, the CDR3 is TGTGCCAGCAGCTTTGGGGGAGTACGGGGAACTGAAGCTTTCTTT.

The chain employs TRBV4-3 and TRBJ2-7; TRBD1 might be the D (6 bases). The CDR3 runs 13 residues. Germline CDR1 reads LGHNA; CDR2 reads YSLEER. Between the trimmed V and J ends, which lost 1 base and 3 bases, there was a span of 7 bases. For the CDR3, the DNA is TGCGCCAGCAGCCAAGGGACAGACTACGAGCAGTACTTC. It codes for CASSQGTDYEQYF.

The chain is built from TRBV4-3 and TRBJ1-3; no firm D call. Trimming shortened V by 4 bases and J by 0 bases, and 10 bases separated the two germline ends. CDR1 is LGHNA and CDR2 is YSLEER in the germline V gene. The CDR3 is 15 residues long. CDR3 sequence: CASSRGSSSGNTIYF. The CDR3 DNA reads as TGCGCCAGCAGCCGAGGCAGTTCCTCTGGAAACACCATATATTTT.

Only a few counts were recorded for this clone. The V and J genes are TRBV5-1 and TRBJ2-7; 8 bases map to TRBD1. Per germline, CDR1 SGHRS and CDR2 YFSETQ. The CDR3 runs 14 residues. V trimming: 2 bases; J trimming: 2 bases; junction bases outside the gene matches: 3. The CDR3 protein is CASSFGQGPYEQYF. CDR3 nucleotides: TGCGCCAGCAGCTTCGGACAGGGCCCCTACGAGCAGTACTTC.

The chain employs TRBV28 and TRBJ2-3; D is uncertain. V was pared by 2 bases and J by 6 bases, with 12 bases between. Germline CDR1 MDHEN, CDR2 SYDVKM. The CDR3 spans 14 residues. For the CDR3, the DNA is TGTGCCAGCAGTTTAGGCCCTATAGGGGATACGCAGTATTTT. Translated, it gives CASSLGPIGDTQYF.

The rearrangement joins TRBV5-4 to TRBJ2-7; 7 bases map to TRBD1. This CDR3 contains 15 residues. V was clipped by 0 bases and J by 3 bases; unmatched bases: 6. CDR1 is SGHNT and CDR2 is YYREEE in the germline V gene (reference sequence). CDR3 coding DNA: TGTGCCAGCAGCTTGGACAGGGGCCCCAGCTACGAGCAGTACTTC. Amino acid sequence: CASSLDRGPSYEQYF.

This chain uses TRBV28 with TRBJ2-7, with 7 nucleotides matching TRBD1. Trimming removed 6 bases from V and 0 bases from J; junction bases left unmatched: 11. Germline CDR1 and CDR2: MDHEN and SYDVKM. The CDR3 runs to 16 residues. CDR3 nucleotide sequence: TGTGCCAGCAGCCAACCCGGGACAGTTTACTCCTACGAGCAGTACTTC. It translates to CASSQPGTVYSYEQYF.

Here the CDR3 reads CASSPRRGRSNQPQHF. The CDR3 DNA sequence: TGTGCCAGCAGTCCCCGGAGAGGGCGTAGCAATCAGCCCCAGCATTTT. V and J are TRBV2 and TRBJ1-5; no clear D. The germline V gene has CDR1 SNHLY and CDR2 FYNNEI. The V gene lost 5 bases and the J gene lost 0 bases, with 14 bases spanning the gap. The CDR3 consists of 16 residues.

J is TRBJ2-1 and V is TRBV29-1; 7 positions agree with TRBD1. The germline gives CDR1 SQVTM, CDR2 ANQGSEA. This CDR3 has 14 amino acids. V was clipped by 6 bases and J by 4 bases; unmatched bases: 9. CDR3: CSVDGVTGYNEQFF. CDR3 sequence (DNA): TGCAGCGTCGACGGAGTGACAGGGTACAATGAGCAGTTCTTC.

This chain joins TRBV6-6 and TRBJ2-2; the D is unclear. V was pared by 1 base and J by 0 bases, with 9 bases between. This CDR3 is built from 16 residues. Germline assignment: CDR1 MNHNY and CDR2 SVGAGI (reference sequence). CDR3 bases: TGTGCCAGCAGTTACTTTGACGCTGCGAACACCGGGGAGCTGTTTTTT. As protein: CASSYFDAANTGELFF.

This chain's CDR3 is CASRAGAANYGYTF. The CDR3 nucleotides read TGTGCCAGCAGGGCCGGGGCGGCAAACTATGGCTACACCTTC. This chain links TRBV28 with TRBJ1-2; D might be TRBD1 (5 bases). This CDR3 has 14 residues. CDR1 and CDR2 (germline): MDHEN, SYDVKM. V lost 6 bases and J lost 2, with 13 bases in between.